There are a few counts of the clone carrying this TCR beta chain. Sequencing libraries for TCR beta were prepared with iRepertoire HTBI primers and Arm-PCR of CDR3 regions. One entry per CDR3 protein, called by TCRdb with MiXCR from the multiplex PCR reads. The sample includes 500,000 or so distinct CDR3 sequences, 15% to 20% of them seen just once. This specimen belongs to a study of regulatory T cells in long-lasting Graves disease. After removal of 6 bases from V and 5 bases from J, the junction contained 6 bases not matched to a gene. This CDR3 has 16 amino acids. The germline V gene encodes CDR1 WSHSY and CDR2 SAAADI. The time point was: newly diagnosed GD, antithyroid drugs for less than 3 months. RNA from PBMCs was the source of the TCR library. The same sample was also studied in work on T cells in Graves' hyperthyroidism and ophthalmopathy.

The TCR sequence derives from a man between 35 and 55 years old with Graves disease. J is TRBJ2-1 and V is TRBV10-2, with 14 bases that match TRBD2. The material sequenced was peripheral blood mononuclear cells (PBMCs), taken at new diagnosis, from a patient treated with antithyroid drugs. The CDR3 is CASRKTSGRENNEQFF. Here the CDR3 DNA reads TGCGCCAGCAGAAAGACTAGCGGGAGGGAAAACAATGAGCAGTTCTTC.